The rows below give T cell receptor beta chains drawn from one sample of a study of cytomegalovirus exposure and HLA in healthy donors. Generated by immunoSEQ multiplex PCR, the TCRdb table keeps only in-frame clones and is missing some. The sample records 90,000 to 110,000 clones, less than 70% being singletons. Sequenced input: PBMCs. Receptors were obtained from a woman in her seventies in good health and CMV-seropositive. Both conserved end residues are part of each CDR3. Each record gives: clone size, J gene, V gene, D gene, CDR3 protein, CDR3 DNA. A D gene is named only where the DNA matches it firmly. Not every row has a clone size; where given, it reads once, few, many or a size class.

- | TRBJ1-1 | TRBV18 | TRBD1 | CASSSQGGYTEAFF | TGTGCCAGCTCATCACAGGGGGGGTACACTGAAGCTTTCTTT
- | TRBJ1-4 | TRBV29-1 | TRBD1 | CSVEAPGQGYEKLFF | TGCAGCGTTGAAGCCCCGGGACAGGGTTATGAAAAACTGTTTTTT
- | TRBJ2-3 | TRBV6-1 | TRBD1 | CASSTGTGTTDTQYF | TGTGCCAGCAGTACGGGGACAGGGACGACAGATACGCAGTATTTT
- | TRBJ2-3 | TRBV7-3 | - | CASSLNPGTDTQYF | TGTGCCAGCAGCTTAAATCCGGGCACAGATACGCAGTATTTT
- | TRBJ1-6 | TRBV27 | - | CASSLEDPANNSPLHF | TGTGCCAGCAGTTTGGAGGACCCGGCGAATAATTCACCCCTCCACTTT
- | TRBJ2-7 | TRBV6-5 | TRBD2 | CASRNSGAYDEQYF | TGTGCCAGCAGAAATAGCGGGGCCTATGATGAGCAGTACTTC
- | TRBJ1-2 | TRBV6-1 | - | CASSENPSGQFYGYTF | TGTGCCAGCAGTGAAAACCCTTCTGGACAGTTCTATGGCTACACCTTC
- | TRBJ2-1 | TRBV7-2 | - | CASSTNNEQFF | TGTGCCAGCAGCACTAACAATGAGCAGTTCTTC
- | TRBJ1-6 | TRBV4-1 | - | CASSQETVSPPLHF | TGCGCCAGCAGCCAAGAAACAGTCAGTCCACCCCTCCACTTT
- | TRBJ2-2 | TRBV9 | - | CASSVVGYNLEGTGELFF | TGTGCCAGCAGCGTAGTCGGCTATAACCTTGAGGGCACCGGGGAGCTGTTTTTT
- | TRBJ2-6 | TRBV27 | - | CASSRQDRLSGANVLTF | TGTGCCAGCAGCAGACAGGATCGCCTCTCTGGGGCCAACGTCCTGACTTTC
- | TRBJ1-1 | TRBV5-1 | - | CASSLARNTEAFF | TGCGCCAGCAGCTTGGCTAGGAACACTGAAGCTTTCTTT
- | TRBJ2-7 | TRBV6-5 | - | CASSGGELNVDEQYF | TGTGCCAGCAGTGGAGGGGAGCTAAATGTGGACGAGCAGTACTTC
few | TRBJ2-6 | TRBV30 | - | CAWSPQGTGANVLTF | TGTGCCTGGAGTCCACAGGGTACTGGGGCCAACGTCCTGACTTTC
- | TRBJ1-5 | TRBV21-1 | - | CASSSRTGGRQPQHF | TGTGCCAGCAGCTCGAGGACAGGGGGTAGGCAGCCCCAGCATTTT
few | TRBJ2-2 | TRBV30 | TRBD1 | CAWRSSQGDTGELFF | TGTGCCTGGAGGTCGAGCCAGGGGGACACCGGGGAGCTGTTTTTT
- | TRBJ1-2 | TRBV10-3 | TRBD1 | CAISDPGQGGYGYTF | TGTGCCATCAGTGATCCAGGACAGGGAGGATACGGCTACACCTTC
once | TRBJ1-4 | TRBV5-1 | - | CASSLALGQTNEKLFF | TGCGCCAGCAGCTTGGCACTAGGACAGACTAATGAAAAACTGTTTTTT
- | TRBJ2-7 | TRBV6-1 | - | CASRGAGVSYEQYF | TGTGCCAGCCGGGGGGCCGGAGTCTCCTACGAGCAGTACTTC
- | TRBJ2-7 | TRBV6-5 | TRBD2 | CASSSPGGPREYEQYF | TGTGCCAGCAGTTCCCCGGGGGGGCCCCGAGAGTACGAGCAGTACTTC
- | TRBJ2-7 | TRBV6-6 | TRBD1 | CASSYSWDSQAYEQYF | TGTGCCAGCAGTTACTCGTGGGACAGTCAAGCCTACGAGCAGTACTTC
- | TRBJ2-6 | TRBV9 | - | CASSPRTAPGANVLTF | TGTGCCAGCAGCCCCCGGACAGCGCCTGGGGCCAACGTCCTGACTTTC
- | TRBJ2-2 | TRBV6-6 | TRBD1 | CASSKITGVDTGELFF | TGTGCCAGCAGTAAAATCACAGGGGTGGACACCGGGGAGCTGTTTTTT
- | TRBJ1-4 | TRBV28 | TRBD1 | CASRLQGHEKLFF | TGTGCCAGCAGACTACAGGGGCACGAAAAACTGTTTTTT
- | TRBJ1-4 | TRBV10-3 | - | CAISREGPNEKLFF | TGTGCCATCAGCCGAGAGGGCCCTAATGAAAAACTGTTTTTT
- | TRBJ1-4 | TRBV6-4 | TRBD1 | CASSDLGQGALTNEKLFF | TGTGCCAGCAGTGACCTTGGACAGGGGGCGCTTACTAATGAAAAACTGTTTTTT
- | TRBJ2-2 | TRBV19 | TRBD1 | CASILTGAANTGELFF | TGTGCCAGTATCTTGACAGGGGCTGCGAACACCGGGGAGCTGTTTTTT
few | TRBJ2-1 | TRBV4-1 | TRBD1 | CASSQTGTGTQFF | TGCGCCAGCAGCCAGACCGGGACAGGGACGCAGTTCTTC
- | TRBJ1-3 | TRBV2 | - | CASRADGTGNTIYF | TGTGCCAGCAGAGCGGACGGAACTGGAAACACCATATATTTT
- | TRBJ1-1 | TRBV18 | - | CASSPGGGPNTEAFF | TGTGCCAGCTCACCGGGAGGGGGGCCTAACACTGAAGCTTTCTTT
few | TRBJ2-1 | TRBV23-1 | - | CASSPHQGGSYNEQFF | TGCGCCAGCAGTCCCCACCAGGGGGGCTCCTACAATGAGCAGTTCTTC
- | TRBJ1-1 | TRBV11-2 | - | CASSLTRNTEAFF | TGTGCCAGCAGCTTAACCAGGAACACTGAAGCTTTCTTT
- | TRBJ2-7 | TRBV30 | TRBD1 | CAWVDRGGYEQYF | TGTGCCTGGGTTGACAGGGGAGGCTACGAGCAGTACTTC
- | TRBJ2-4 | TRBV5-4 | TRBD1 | CASSSHRDRDIQYF | TGTGCCAGCAGCTCACACCGGGACAGGGACATTCAGTACTTC
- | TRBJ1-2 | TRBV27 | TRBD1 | CASRTGQGVGYTF | TGTGCCAGCAGGACGGGACAGGGGGTTGGCTACACCTTC
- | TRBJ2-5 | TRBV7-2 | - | CASSMNSRIQETQYF | TGTGCCAGCAGCATGAACTCGCGAATCCAAGAGACCCAGTACTTC
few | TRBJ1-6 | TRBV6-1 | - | CASSEASHGGNSPLHF | TGTGCCAGCAGTGAAGCGAGCCACGGGGGGAATTCACCCCTCCACTTT
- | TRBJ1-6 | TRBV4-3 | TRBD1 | CASSHDRDNSPLHF | TGCGCCAGCAGCCACGACAGGGACAATTCACCCCTCCACTTT
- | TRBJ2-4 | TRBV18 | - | CASSPPSGGVKNIQYF | TGTGCCAGCTCACCCCCCAGTGGAGGGGTTAAGAACATTCAGTACTTC
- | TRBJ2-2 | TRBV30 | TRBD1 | CAWELDRGGTGELFF | TGTGCCTGGGAGCTCGACAGGGGAGGCACCGGGGAGCTGTTTTTT
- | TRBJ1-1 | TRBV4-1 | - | CASSQGVASGTEAFF | TGCGCCAGCAGCCAAGGGGTCGCCAGCGGGACTGAAGCTTTCTTT
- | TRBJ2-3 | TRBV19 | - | CASSMLQGSGDTQYF | TGTGCCAGTAGTATGCTACAGGGCAGTGGGGATACGCAGTATTTT
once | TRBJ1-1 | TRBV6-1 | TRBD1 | CASRTGGSGVGAFF | TGTGCCAGCAGGACAGGGGGCAGTGGCGTCGGAGCTTTCTTT
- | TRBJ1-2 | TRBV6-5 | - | CASSTYGQNGYTF | TGTGCCAGCAGTACGTACGGACAGAATGGCTACACCTTC
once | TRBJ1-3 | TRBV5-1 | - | CASSLGQKGNTIYF | TGCGCCAGCAGCTTAGGACAGAAGGGAAACACCATATATTTT
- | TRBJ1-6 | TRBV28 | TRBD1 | CASGGGQGIYSPLHF | TGTGCCAGCGGAGGGGGACAGGGTATCTATTCACCCCTCCACTTT
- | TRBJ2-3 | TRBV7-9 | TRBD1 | CASSPIRRTGRDTQYF | TGTGCCAGCAGCCCAATCAGGAGGACAGGGCGGGATACGCAGTATTTT
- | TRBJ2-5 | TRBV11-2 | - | CASSLAFQETQYF | TGTGCCAGCAGCTTAGCCTTCCAAGAGACCCAGTACTTC
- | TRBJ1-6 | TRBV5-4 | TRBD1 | CASSPMGQGATYNSPLHF | TGTGCCAGCAGCCCTATGGGACAGGGGGCGACCTATAATTCACCCCTCCACTTT
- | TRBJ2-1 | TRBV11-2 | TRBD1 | CASNGQGAINEQFF | TGTGCCAGCAACGGACAGGGGGCAATCAATGAGCAGTTCTTC